This passage covers 21 T cell receptor beta chains from one sample sequenced in a study of blood T cell repertoires in COVID-19. TCRdb's table, derived via immunoSEQ multiplex PCR, lists solely in-frame clones and lacks some. The sample lists 99,000 or so clones, roughly 80% seen once, with less than 20% in the top ten. Sequencing input: peripheral blood. The receptors were gathered from a woman older than 75 with acute or convalescent COVID-19.

V gene TRBV24-1 combines with J gene TRBJ2-3, with TRBD1 identical over 11 bases. This CDR3 is 16 amino acids long. Per germline, CDR1 KGHDR and CDR2 SFDVKD. The ends lost 7 bases at V and 4 bases at J; junction bases unmatched: 9. CDR3 bases: TGTGCCACCAGCACTCGGGACAGGGGGTCCCCAGATACGCAGTATTTT. Encoded protein: CATSTRDRGSPDTQYF.

This clone showed up just a few times. This chain joins TRBV12-3 or TRBV12-4 and TRBJ2-7; D call uncertain. The CDR3 runs to 11 residues. The V and J ends lost 6 bases and 1 base respectively, with 4 bases between them. The CDR3 DNA reads as TGTGCCAGCAGCAATTCCTACGAGCAGTACTTC. Its translation is CASSNSYEQYF.

This chain connects TRBV11-3 to TRBJ2-5; weak D call: TRBD1 (6 bases). The CDR3 length is 13 residues. V lost 5 bases and J 5 bases, leaving 12 bases between the germline ends. In germline, CDR1 is SGHNT, CDR2 YENEEA. The CDR3 DNA follows: TGTGCCAGCAGCCAACAGGGCGGCGAGACCCAGTACTTC. Its protein product is CASSQQGGETQYF.

This sequence joins TRBV29-1 and TRBJ2-1, with no clear D. Trimming removed 7 bases at V and 0 bases at J, with 10 bases between. The CDR3 runs 13 residues. Germline CDR1 SQVTM, CDR2 ANQGSEA. This chain's CDR3 is CSAAPFSYNEQFF. The CDR3, as DNA: TGCAGCGCGGCCCCGTTCTCCTACAATGAGCAGTTCTTC.

The rearrangement uses TRBV12-5 and TRBJ2-5; 9 nucleotides agree with TRBD2. J lost 2 bases, V lost 11 bases, and 9 bases had no gene match. Germline CDR1 and CDR2: LGHNT and FRNRAP. The CDR3 is 14 residues long. The CDR3 spells CARGGAQKQETQYF. The CDR3 DNA follows: TGTGCTCGCGGGGGGGCCCAAAAACAAGAGACCCAGTACTTC.

V usage is TRBV12-3 or TRBV12-4 and J usage is TRBJ1-6, with no clear D. The CDR3 has 12 amino acids. Deletions cut 4 bases from V and 9 bases from J, with 7 bases between. The chain's CDR3 is CASSYRGSPLHF. The CDR3 bases are TGTGCCAGCAGTTACCGGGGTTCACCCCTCCACTTT.

The chain carries TRBV7-9 and TRBJ2-4; perhaps TRBD1 as D (6 bases). Germline V gives CDR1 SEHNR, CDR2 FQNEAQ (reference sequence). The CDR3 has 14 amino acids. V lost 5 bases, J lost 6 bases, and 14 bases lay in between. The chain's CDR3 is CASSVTGKGNIQYF. In DNA form, the CDR3 reads TGTGCCAGCAGCGTAACAGGGAAGGGAAACATTCAGTACTTC.

The genes are TRBV28 and TRBJ2-1; 7 bases map to TRBD1. This CDR3 comprises 16 residues. Trimming removed 8 bases from V and 9 bases from J; junction bases left unmatched: 19. The germline CDR1 and CDR2 sequences are MDHEN and SYDVKM. The CDR3 bases are TGTGCCAGCGCGTACCCCGAGGGGGCGCGGTCCGGTGAGCAGTTCTTC. It translates to CASAYPEGARSGEQFF. Full variable domain (outside the CDR3, taken from reference TRBV28 and TRBJ2-1): DVKVTQSSRYLVKRTGEKVFLECVQDMDHENMFWYRQDPGLGLRLIYFSYDVKMKEKGDIPEGYSVSREKKERFSLILESASTNQTSMYLCASAYPEGARSGEQFFGPGTRLTVL.

There are many counts of this clone. The chain is built from TRBV5-5 and TRBJ2-5; 9 nucleotides line up with TRBD2. With V trimmed by 2 bases and J by 4 bases, 9 bases remained unmatched. Germline assignment: CDR1 SGHKS and CDR2 YYEKEE (reference sequence). The CDR3 extends over 16 amino acids. Here the CDR3 DNA reads TGTGCCAGCAGCTTTTTCGGCGGGAGGGCCTTAGAGACCCAGTACTTC. Residues: CASSFFGGRALETQYF.

J is TRBJ2-1 and V is TRBV25-1; TRBD2 matches at 8 bases. The trim removed 6 bases at V and 10 bases at J, leaving 2 bases unmatched. CDR3 length: 11 residues. Germline CDR1 is MGHDK and CDR2 is SYGVNS. The CDR3 DNA reads TGTGCCAGCAGCGGGAGGGGGGAGCAGTTCTTC. This encodes CASSGRGEQFF.

This clone was found once. The CDR3 sequence: CASSLGAGESYNEQFF. CDR3 in DNA: TGTGCCAGCAGCTTAGGTGCAGGGGAGTCCTACAATGAGCAGTTCTTC. This rearrangement joins TRBV5-6 to TRBJ2-1; the D gene is possibly TRBD1 (6 bases). V shed 2 bases and J shed 1 base, with 13 bases lying between them. There are 16 residues in the CDR3. Germline V gene lookup returns CDR1 SGHDT and CDR2 YYEEEE. The whole variable domain, remainder taken from reference TRBV5-6 and TRBJ2-1, is DAGVTQSPTHLIKTRGQQVTLRCSPKSGHDTVSWYQQALGQGPQFIFQYYEEEERQRGNFPDRFSGHQFPNYSSELNVNALLLGDSALYLCASSLGAGESYNEQFFGPGTRLTVL.

The V call is TRBV28, the J call TRBJ2-3, with 10 bases aligning to TRBD2. Germline CDR1 and CDR2: MDHEN and SYDVKM. V shed 4 bases and J 7 bases; nucleotides not matched to a gene: 11. This CDR3 contains 16 residues. CDR3 region: CASSYPSGSVLNTQYF. The CDR3 DNA follows: TGTGCCAGCAGTTACCCTAGCGGGAGCGTTTTGAATACGCAGTATTTT.

A single count supports this clone. This chain links TRBV5-5 with TRBJ2-5; the match to TRBD1 covers 7 bases. This CDR3 has 12 amino acids. Germline values: CDR1 SGHKS, CDR2 YYEKEE (reference sequence). Trimming took 4 bases from V and 8 from J; bases not matched to a gene: 5. Written as DNA, the CDR3 is TGTGCCAGCAGCGGGGACAGCAGCACCCAGTACTTC. Translating it yields CASSGDSSTQYF.

The chain links TRBV28 to TRBJ1-3; D is undetermined. The germline V gene encodes CDR1 MDHEN and CDR2 SYDVKM. Trimming took off 3 bases at V and 3 bases at J, with 6 bases between the two ends. The CDR3 contains 13 residues. The CDR3: CASSFPFGNTIYF. DNA of the CDR3: TGTGCCAGCAGTTTTCCCTTTGGAAACACCATATATTTT.

The chain carries TRBV3-1 (or the pseudogene TRBV3-2) and TRBJ2-1, with D maybe TRBD2 (6 bases). Germline assignment: CDR1 LGHDT and CDR2 YNNKEL (reference sequence). The CDR3 has 16 residues. Trimming removed 0 bases at V and 3 bases at J, with 12 bases between. CDR3 DNA: TGTGCCAGCAGCCAAGATAGGGGAGGAGACTACAATGAGCAGTTCTTC. As protein: CASSQDRGGDYNEQFF.

Only a few counts were recorded for this clone. The chain joins TRBV11-2 to TRBJ2-7, with D maybe TRBD2 (7 bases). Germline CDR1 is SGHAT and CDR2 is FQNNGV. V lost 6 bases and J lost 0, with 18 bases in between. This CDR3 is built from 16 residues. This CDR3 reads CASRFKGGGASYEQYF. DNA of the CDR3: TGTGCCAGCAGGTTCAAAGGTGGGGGGGCCTCCTACGAGCAGTACTTC.

This clone was observed a few times. The gene calls are TRBV24-1 and TRBJ2-7; unclear D gene. The CDR3 spans 16 residues. The germline V gene has CDR1 KGHDR and CDR2 SFDVKD. V was trimmed by 0 bases and J by 2 bases, leaving 13 bases between them. The CDR3 DNA is TGTGCCACCAGTGATTTGCCCAGGCCGAATACCTACGAGCAGTACGTC. It translates to CATSDLPRPNTYEQYV.

This chain connects TRBV5-4 to TRBJ1-6, with D unclear. This CDR3 has 17 residues. With 0 bases removed from V and 0 bases from J, the gap between germline ends came to 10 bases. Germline assignment: CDR1 SGHNT and CDR2 YYREEE (reference sequence). CDR3 amino acids: CASSLAGKSSYNSPLHF. As DNA, the CDR3 is TGTGCCAGCAGCTTGGCCGGGAAAAGCTCCTATAATTCACCCCTCCACTTT.

The chain is built from TRBV6-6 and TRBJ2-1; 10 bases match TRBD2. Germline trimming cut 6 bases from V and 10 bases from J; bases unmatched to any gene: 9. The CDR3 runs 14 residues. The V gene's germline CDR1 is MNHNY and CDR2 SVGAGI (reference sequence). CDR3 DNA: TGTGCCAGCAGAGGGACTAGCGCATTATGGGAGCAGTTCTTC. This translates into CASRGTSALWEQFF.

The chain carries TRBV10-3 and TRBJ1-6, with 7 positions matching TRBD1. V shed 10 bases and J 8 bases; nucleotides not matched to a gene: 14. The CDR3 sequence is 15 residues long. The germline V gene encodes CDR1 ENHRY and CDR2 SYGVKD. The CDR3 DNA reads TGTGCCACCAAACGTTCCGGGACAGACTATTCACCCCTCCACTTT. Its protein is CATKRSGTDYSPLHF.

The V gene is TRBV14, the J gene TRBJ2-5; D ambiguous. This CDR3 spans 16 amino acids. From germline, CDR1 is SGHDN and CDR2 FVKESK. V was clipped by 0 bases and J by 5 bases, with 16 bases between them. In DNA form, the CDR3 reads TGTGCCAGCAGCCAAGAAAAGACAACTCCCCGGGAGACCCAGTACTTC. Its protein is CASSQEKTTPRETQYF.